This T cell receptor (beta chain) emerged from a study of blood T cell repertoires in COVID-19. The wider study: Samples came from the United States, Italy and Spain, spanning acute and convalescent COVID-19. From T cells, B-cell-depleted T cells, or PBMCs came the material, which was cDNA or gDNA.

Authors' processing steps: Scientists estimated how many nucleated cells there were by amplifying reference gene primers. Data came from immunoSEQ multiplex PCR; TCRdb stores just in-frame clones and leaves some out. That table gives V, J and clone size, and the DNA gave D and trimming. Among fewer than 70,000 clones listed, roughly 85% were seen once. The CDR3 sequence is 15 residues long. V lost 4 bases, J lost 0 bases, and 10 bases lay in between. Germline V gene data show CDR1 as SEHNR and CDR2 as FQNEAQ (reference sequence). The sequenced material came from peripheral blood. V gene TRBV7-9 combines with J gene TRBJ1-3; TRBD1 is a possible D gene (5 bases). The sequence was collected from a man aged 50 or older with acute or convalescent COVID-19. The CDR3 sequence: CASSSPGISGNTIYF. The CDR3 DNA sequence: TGTGCCAGCAGCTCTCCAGGGATCTCTGGAAACACCATATATTTT.